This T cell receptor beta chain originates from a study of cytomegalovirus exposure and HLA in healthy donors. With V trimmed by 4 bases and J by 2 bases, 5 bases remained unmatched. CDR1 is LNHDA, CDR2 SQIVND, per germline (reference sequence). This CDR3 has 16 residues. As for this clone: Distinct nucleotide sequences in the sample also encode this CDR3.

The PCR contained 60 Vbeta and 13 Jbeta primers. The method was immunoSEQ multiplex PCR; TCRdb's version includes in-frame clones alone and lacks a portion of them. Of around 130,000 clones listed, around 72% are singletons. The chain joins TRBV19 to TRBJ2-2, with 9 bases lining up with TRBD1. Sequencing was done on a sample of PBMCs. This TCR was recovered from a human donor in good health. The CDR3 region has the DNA TGTGCCAGTAGTACGCCGACAGGGGGAAACACCGGGGAGCTGTTTTTT. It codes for CASSTPTGGNTGELFF.